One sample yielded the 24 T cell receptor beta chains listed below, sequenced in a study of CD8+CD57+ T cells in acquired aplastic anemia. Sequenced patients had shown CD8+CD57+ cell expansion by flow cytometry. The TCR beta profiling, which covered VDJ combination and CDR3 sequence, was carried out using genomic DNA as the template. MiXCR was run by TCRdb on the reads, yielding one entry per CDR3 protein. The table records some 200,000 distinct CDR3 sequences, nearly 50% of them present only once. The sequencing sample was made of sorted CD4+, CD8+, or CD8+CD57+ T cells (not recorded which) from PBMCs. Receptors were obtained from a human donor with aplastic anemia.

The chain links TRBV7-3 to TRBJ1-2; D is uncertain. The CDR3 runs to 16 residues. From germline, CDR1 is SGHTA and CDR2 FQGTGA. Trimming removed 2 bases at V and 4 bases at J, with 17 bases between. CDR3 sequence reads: CASSLEGSHNSYGYTF. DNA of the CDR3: TGTGCCAGCAGCTTAGAAGGCAGCCATAACTCCTATGGCTACACCTTC.

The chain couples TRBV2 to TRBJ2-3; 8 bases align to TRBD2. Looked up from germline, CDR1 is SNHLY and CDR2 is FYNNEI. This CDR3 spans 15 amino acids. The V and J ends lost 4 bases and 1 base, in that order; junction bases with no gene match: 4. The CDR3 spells CASSVRSGGTDTQYF. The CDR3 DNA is TGTGCCAGCAGTGTTCGTAGCGGGGGCACAGATACGCAGTATTTT. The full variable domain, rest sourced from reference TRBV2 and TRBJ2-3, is EPEVTQTPSHQVTQMGQEVILRCVPISNHLYFYWYRQILGQKVEFLVSFYNNEISEKSEIFDDQFSVERPDGSNFTLKIRSTKLEDSAMYFCASSVRSGGTDTQYFGPGTRLTVL.

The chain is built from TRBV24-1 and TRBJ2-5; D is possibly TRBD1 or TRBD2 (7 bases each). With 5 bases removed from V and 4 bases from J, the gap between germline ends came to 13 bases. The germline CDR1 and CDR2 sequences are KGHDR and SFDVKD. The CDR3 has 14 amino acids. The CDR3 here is CATSAAGGAETQYF. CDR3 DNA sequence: TGTGCCACCAGTGCGGCAGGGGGGGCAGAGACCCAGTACTTC.

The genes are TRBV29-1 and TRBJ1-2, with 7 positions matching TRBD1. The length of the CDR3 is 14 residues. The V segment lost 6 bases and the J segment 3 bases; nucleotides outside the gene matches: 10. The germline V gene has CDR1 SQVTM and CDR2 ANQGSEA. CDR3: CSVRRQGGYYGYTF. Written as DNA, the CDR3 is TGCAGCGTCCGCCGACAGGGAGGGTACTATGGCTACACCTTC.

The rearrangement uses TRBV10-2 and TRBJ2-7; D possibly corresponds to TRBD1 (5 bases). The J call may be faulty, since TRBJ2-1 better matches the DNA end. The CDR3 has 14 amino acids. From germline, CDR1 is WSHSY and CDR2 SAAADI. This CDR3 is CASSYSQVYNEQFF. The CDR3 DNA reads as TGCGCCAGCAGTTACTCACAGGTTTACAATGAGCAGTTCTTC.

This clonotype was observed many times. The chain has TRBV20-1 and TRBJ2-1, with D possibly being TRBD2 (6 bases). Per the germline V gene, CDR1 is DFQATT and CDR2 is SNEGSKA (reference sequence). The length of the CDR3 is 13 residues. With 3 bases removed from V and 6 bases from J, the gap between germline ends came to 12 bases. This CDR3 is CSASGGSSNEQFF. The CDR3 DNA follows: TGCAGTGCTAGTGGGGGGAGTAGCAATGAGCAGTTCTTC.

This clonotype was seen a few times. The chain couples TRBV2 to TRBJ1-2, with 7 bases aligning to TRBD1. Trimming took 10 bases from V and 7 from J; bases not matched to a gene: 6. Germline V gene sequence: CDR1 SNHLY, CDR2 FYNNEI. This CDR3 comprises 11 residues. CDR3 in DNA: TGTGCCACCGACAGGGCGGGTGGCTACACCTTC. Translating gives CATDRAGGYTF.

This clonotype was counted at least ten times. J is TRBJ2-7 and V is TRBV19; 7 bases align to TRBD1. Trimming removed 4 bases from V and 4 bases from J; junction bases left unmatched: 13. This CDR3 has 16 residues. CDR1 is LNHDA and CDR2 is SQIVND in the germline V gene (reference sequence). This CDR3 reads CASSTTGEKASYEQYF. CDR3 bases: TGTGCCAGTAGTACCACAGGGGAAAAGGCTTCGTACGAGCAGTACTTC.

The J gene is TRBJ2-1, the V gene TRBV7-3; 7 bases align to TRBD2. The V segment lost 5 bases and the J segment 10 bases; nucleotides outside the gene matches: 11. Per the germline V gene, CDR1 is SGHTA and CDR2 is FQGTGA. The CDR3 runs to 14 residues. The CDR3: CASSPGGRRGEQFF. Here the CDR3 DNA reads TGTGCCAGCAGCCCGGGAGGCCGACGGGGAGAGCAGTTCTTC.

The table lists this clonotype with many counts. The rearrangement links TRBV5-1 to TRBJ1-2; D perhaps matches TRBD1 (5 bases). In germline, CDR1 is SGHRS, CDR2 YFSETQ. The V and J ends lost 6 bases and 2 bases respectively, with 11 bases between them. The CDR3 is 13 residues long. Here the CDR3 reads CASKIPGNYGYTF. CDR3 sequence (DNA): TGCGCCAGCAAGATTCCAGGGAACTATGGCTACACCTTC.

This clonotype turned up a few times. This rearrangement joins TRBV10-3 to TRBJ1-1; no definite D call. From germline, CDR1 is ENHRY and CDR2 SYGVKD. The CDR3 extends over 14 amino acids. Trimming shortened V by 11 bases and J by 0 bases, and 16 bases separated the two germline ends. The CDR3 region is CAATEKVMNTEAFF. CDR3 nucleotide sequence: TGTGCCGCCACAGAGAAAGTTATGAACACTGAAGCTTTCTTT.

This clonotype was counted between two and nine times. The DNA for the CDR3 is TGTGCCAGCTCGACGGGCCAAGAGACCCAGTACTTC. This encodes CASSTGQETQYF. The chain combines TRBV9 with TRBJ2-5; D is unresolved. The V gene's germline CDR1 is SGDLS and CDR2 YYNGEE. The length of the CDR3 is 12 residues. V was pared by 7 bases and J by 1 base, with 8 bases between. Complete variable domain (other parts from reference TRBV9 and TRBJ2-5): DSGVTQTPKHLITATGQRVTLRCSPRSGDLSVYWYQQSLDQGLQFLIQYYNGEERAKGNILERFSAQQFPDLHSELNLSSLELGDSALYFCASSTGQETQYFGPGTRLLVL.

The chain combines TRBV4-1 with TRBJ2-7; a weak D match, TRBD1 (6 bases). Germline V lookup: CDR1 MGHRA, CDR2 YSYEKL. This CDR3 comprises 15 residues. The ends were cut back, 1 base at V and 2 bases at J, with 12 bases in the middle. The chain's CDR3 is CASSQVQGPPYEQYF. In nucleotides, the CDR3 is TGCGCCAGCAGCCAAGTACAGGGTCCCCCCTACGAGCAGTACTTC.

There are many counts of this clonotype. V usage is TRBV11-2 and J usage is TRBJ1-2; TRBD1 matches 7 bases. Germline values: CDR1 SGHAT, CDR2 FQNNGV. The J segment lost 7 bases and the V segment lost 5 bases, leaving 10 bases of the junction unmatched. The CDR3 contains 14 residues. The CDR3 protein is CASSPDRISIGYTF. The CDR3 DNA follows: TGTGCCAGCAGCCCGGACAGGATCTCAATTGGCTACACCTTC.

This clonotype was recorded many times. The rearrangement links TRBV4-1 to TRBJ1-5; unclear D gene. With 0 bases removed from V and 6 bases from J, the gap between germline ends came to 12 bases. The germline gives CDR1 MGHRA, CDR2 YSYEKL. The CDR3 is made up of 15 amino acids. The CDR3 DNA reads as TGCGCCAGCAGCCAAGATCGTGGTGGAGTTCAGCCCCAGCATTTT. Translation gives CASSQDRGGVQPQHF.

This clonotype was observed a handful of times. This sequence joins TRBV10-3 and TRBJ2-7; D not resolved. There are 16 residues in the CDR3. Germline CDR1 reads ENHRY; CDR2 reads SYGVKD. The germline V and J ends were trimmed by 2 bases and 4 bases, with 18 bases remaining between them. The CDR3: CAISEASPVRKYEQYF. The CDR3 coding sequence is TGTGCCATCAGTGAGGCCTCCCCAGTAAGAAAATACGAGCAGTACTTC.

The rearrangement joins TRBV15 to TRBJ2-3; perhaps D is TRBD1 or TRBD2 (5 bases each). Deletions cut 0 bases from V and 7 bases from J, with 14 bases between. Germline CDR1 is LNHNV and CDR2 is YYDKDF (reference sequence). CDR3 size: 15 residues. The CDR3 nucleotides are TGTGCCACCAGCAGAGATGTAGGGGACGTTTATACGCAGTATTTT. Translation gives CATSRDVGDVYTQYF. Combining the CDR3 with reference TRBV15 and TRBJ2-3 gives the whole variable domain DAMVIQNPRYQVTQFGKPVTLSCSQTLNHNVMYWYQQKSSQAPKLLFHYYDKDFNNEADTPDNFQSRRPNTSFCFLDIRSPGLGDTAMYLCATSRDVGDVYTQYFGPGTRLTVL.

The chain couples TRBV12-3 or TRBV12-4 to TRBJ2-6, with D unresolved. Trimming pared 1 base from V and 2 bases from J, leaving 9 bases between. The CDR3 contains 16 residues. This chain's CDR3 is CASSLGKGTGANVLTF. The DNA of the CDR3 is TGTGCCAGCAGTTTAGGGAAGGGTACTGGGGCCAACGTCCTGACTTTC.

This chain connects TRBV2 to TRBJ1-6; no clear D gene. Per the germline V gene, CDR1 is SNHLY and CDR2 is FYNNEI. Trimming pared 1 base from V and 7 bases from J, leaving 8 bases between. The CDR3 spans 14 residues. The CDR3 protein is CASSEGAGNSPLHF. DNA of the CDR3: TGTGCCAGCAGTGAAGGTGCAGGCAATTCACCCCTCCACTTT.

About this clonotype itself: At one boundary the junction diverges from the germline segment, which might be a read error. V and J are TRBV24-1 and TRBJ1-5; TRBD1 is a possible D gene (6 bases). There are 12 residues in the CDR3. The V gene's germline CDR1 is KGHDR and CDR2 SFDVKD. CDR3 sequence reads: CVTSEPGQPQHF. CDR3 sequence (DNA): TGTGTCACCAGTGAACCAGGACAGCCTCAGCATTTT.

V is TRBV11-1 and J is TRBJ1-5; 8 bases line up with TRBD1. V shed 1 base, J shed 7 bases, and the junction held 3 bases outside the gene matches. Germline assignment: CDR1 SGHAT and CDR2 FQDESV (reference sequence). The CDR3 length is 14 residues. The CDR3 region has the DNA TGTGCCAGCAGCTTAGTTGGACAGGGCCAGCCCCAGCATTTT. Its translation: CASSLVGQGQPQHF.

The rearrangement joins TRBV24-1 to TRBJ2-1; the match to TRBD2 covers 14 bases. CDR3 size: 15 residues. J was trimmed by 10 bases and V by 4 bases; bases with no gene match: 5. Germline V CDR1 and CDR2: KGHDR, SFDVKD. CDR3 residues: CATSDTGTSGREQFF. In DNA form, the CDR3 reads TGTGCCACCAGTGACACTGGGACTAGCGGGAGAGAGCAGTTCTTC.

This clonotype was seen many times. The CDR3 is CASSYASNEQFF. The DNA of the CDR3 is TGTGCCAGCAGTTATGCGAGCAATGAGCAGTTCTTC. The chain employs TRBV7-9 and TRBJ2-1; D gene unclear. Trimming removed 6 bases at V and 6 bases at J, with 9 bases between. The germline V gene encodes CDR1 SEHNR and CDR2 FQNEAQ (reference sequence). The CDR3 length is 12 residues.

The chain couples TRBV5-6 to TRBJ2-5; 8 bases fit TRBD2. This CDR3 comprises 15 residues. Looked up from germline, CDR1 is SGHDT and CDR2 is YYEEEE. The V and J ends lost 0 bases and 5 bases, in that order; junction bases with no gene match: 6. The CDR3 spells CASSLAGRGGETQYF. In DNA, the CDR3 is TGTGCCAGCAGCTTGGCCGGGAGGGGAGGCGAGACCCAGTACTTC.